This TCR beta chain was retrieved from a study of blood T cell repertoires in COVID-19. V dropped 3 bases and J dropped 1; count of bases not matched to a gene: 1. Germline loops: CDR1 SGHDT, CDR2 YYEEEE. The CDR3 consists of 15 residues. Original handling: Quantification of nucleated cells was approximated via reference gene primer amplification. Sequencing used immunoSEQ multiplex PCR; TCRdb keeps in-frame clones, though not all of them. From that table come the V and J calls and clone size; the DNA was used to work out D and trimming. The sample consists of roughly 200,000 clones, around 80% of them appearing once.

The receptor comes from a human donor in a cohort sampled during active COVID-19. V and J are TRBV5-6 and TRBJ2-7; 13 bases align to TRBD2. The source material was peripheral blood. CDR3 protein: CASSSTSGGSYEQYF. The CDR3, as DNA: TGTGCCAGCAGCTCGACTAGCGGGGGGTCCTACGAGCAGTACTTC.